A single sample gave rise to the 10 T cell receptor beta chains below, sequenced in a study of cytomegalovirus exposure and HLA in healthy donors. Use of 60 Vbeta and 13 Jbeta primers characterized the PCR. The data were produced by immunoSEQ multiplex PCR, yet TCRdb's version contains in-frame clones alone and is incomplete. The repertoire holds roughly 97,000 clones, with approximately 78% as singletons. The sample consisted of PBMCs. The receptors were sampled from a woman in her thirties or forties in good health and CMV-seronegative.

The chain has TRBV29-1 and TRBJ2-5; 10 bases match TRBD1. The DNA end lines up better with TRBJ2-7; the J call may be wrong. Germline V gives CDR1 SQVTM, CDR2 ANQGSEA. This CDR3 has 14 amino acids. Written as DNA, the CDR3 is TGCAGCGTAGCATCCGGGACAGGGGTTTACGAGCAGTACTTC. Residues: CSVASGTGVYEQYF.

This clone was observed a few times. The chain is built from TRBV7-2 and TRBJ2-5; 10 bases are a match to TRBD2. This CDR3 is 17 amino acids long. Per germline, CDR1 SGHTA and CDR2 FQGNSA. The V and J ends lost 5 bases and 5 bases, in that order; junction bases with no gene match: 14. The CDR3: CASSLSASGSTGETQYF. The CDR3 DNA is TGTGCCAGCAGCCTGAGCGCTAGCGGGAGCACCGGGGAGACCCAGTACTTC. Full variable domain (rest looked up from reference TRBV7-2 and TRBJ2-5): GAGVSQSPSNKVTEKGKDVELRCDPISGHTALYWYRQSLGQGLEFLIYFQGNSAPDKSGLPSDRFSAERTGGSVSTLTIQRTQQEDSAVYLCASSLSASGSTGETQYFGPGTRLLVL.

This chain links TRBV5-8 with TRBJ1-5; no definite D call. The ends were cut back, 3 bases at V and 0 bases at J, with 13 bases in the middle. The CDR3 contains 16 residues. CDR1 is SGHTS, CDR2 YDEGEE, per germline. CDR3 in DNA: TGTGCCAGCAGCTCCTTTACCCGACTTAGCAATCAGCCCCAGCATTTT. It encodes CASSSFTRLSNQPQHF.

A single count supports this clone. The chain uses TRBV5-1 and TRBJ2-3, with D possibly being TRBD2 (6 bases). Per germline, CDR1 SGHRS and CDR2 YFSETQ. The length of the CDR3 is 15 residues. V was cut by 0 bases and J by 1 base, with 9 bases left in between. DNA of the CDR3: TGCGCCAGCAGCTTGGTGTCGGGAGGCACAGATACGCAGTATTTT. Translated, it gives CASSLVSGGTDTQYF. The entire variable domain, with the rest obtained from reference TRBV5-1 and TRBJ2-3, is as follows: KAGVTQTPRYLIKTRGQQVTLSCSPISGHRSVSWYQQTPGQGLQFLFEYFSETQRNKGNFPGRFSGRQFSNSRSEMNVSTLELGDSALYLCASSLVSGGTDTQYFGPGTRLTVL.

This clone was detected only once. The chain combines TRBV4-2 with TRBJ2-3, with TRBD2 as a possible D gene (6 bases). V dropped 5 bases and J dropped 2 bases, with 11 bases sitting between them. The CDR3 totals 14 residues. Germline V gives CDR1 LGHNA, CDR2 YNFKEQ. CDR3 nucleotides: TGTGCCAGCAGCGCAGCGGGCTACACAGATACGCAGTATTTT. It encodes CASSAAGYTDTQYF.

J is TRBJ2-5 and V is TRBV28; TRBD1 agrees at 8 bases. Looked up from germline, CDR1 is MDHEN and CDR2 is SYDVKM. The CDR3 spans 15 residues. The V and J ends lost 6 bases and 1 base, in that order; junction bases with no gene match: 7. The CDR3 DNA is TGTGCCAGCAGCACCGGGACAGGAGTCCAAGAGACCCAGTACTTC. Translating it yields CASSTGTGVQETQYF.

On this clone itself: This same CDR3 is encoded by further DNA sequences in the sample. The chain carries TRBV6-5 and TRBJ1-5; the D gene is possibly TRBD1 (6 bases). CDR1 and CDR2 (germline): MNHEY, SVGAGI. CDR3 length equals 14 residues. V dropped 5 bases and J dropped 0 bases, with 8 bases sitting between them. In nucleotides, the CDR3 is TGTGCCAGCAGTCTAGGGGGTAGCAATCAGCCCCAGCATTTT. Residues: CASSLGGSNQPQHF.

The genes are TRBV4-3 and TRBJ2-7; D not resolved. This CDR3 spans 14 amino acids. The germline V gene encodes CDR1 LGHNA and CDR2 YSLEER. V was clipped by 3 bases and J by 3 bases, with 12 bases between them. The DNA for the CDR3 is TGCGCCAGCAGCCATTTAGCCTTTAACTACGAGCAGTACTTC. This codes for CASSHLAFNYEQYF.

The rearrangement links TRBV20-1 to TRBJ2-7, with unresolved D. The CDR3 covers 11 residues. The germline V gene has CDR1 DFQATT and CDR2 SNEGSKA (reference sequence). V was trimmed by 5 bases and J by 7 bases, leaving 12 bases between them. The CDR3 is CSAVRAWEQYF. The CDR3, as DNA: TGCAGTGCTGTCCGAGCCTGGGAGCAGTACTTC.

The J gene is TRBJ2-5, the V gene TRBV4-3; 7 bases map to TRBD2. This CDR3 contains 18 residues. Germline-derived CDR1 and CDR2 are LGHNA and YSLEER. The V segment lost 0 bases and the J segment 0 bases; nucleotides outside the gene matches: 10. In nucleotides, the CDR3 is TGCGCCAGCAGCCAAGATCGCGGCGGGAGCCTGTACCAAGAGACCCAGTACTTC. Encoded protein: CASSQDRGGSLYQETQYF.